These 20 T cell receptor delta chains share one sample of origin, sequenced in a study of fetal and pediatric gammadelta thymocytes. With CATT, TCRdb re-called clones from the reads. The sample holds over a thousand delta-chain clones, roughly 36% seen once. Sequenced input: non-Vgamma9Vdelta2 gamma-delta T cells from the thymus. The subset here: CD3+gammadeltaTCR+ thymocytes not co-expressing Vgamma9 and Vdelta2. These receptors all stem from a child who underwent cardiac surgery and was recorded as healthy.

Relative to its sample, this clone is medium-sized. The genes are TRDV1 and TRDJ1; 11 bases map to TRDD3. CDR1 is TSWWSYY, CDR2 QGS, per germline. V lost 0 bases and J lost 0; bases outside the gene matches: 24. This CDR3 comprises 24 residues. DNA for the CDR3: TGTGCTCTTGGGGAACTCCGTCCCGAGCACCTTTACTGGGGGATAAGGGGGTACACCGATAAACTCATCTTT. Encoded protein: CALGELRPEHLYWGIRGYTDKLIF.

Details on this clone: Being one base from a much bigger clone, this may be a read error. The chain uses TRDV1 and TRDJ1; 12 bases align to TRDD3. The CDR3 contains 22 residues. Germline V gives CDR1 TSWWSYY, CDR2 QGS. Here the CDR3 DNA reads TGTGCCTTAATTCCAAGACTTACTTTACTGGGGGATACCAGGGTGGTGATCGATAAACGCATCTTT. Translated, it gives CALIPRLTLLGDTRVVIDKRIF.

This clone was seen a handful of times. The chain uses TRDV3 and TRDJ1; D is perhaps TRDD3 (8 bases). Germline V gene sequence: CDR1 TVYSNPD, CDR2 GDNSRS (reference sequence). CDR3 length: 21 amino acids. Between the trimmed V and J ends, which lost 2 bases and 0 bases, there was a span of 34 bases. Here the CDR3 reads CAFARGLPSYWGSPYTDKLIF. The CDR3 coding sequence is TGTGCCTTTGCCCGTGGCCTTCCTTCGTACTGGGGGTCCCCGTACACCGATAAACTCATCTTT.

In regard to this clone: A far larger clone is one nucleotide away, so this likely arose from a read error. This sample includes further DNA sequences coding for the same CDR3. The V and J genes are TRDV1 and TRDJ2; the match to TRDD3 covers 12 bases. V dropped 5 bases and J dropped 3; count of bases not matched to a gene: 25. The CDR3 runs to 23 residues. CDR1 and CDR2 from the germline V gene are TSWWSYY and QGS. CDR3 amino acids: CALGNTGLGDTGSQWEMTAQLFF. The DNA for the CDR3 is TGTGCTCTTGGGAACACCGGGCTGGGGGATACGGGCTCGCAGTGGGAGATGACAGCACAACTCTTCTTT.

By sample share, this clone is large (0.1 to 1%). This chain connects TRDV1 to TRDJ1; no clear D. The CDR3 consists of 18 residues. CDR1 is TSWWSYY, CDR2 QGS, per germline. V was pared by 0 bases and J by 0 bases, with 17 bases between. CDR3 DNA: TGTGCTCTTGGGGAACTGGGTGATCCTGAGGCGTACACCGATAAACTCATCTTT. Protein sequence: CALGELGDPEAYTDKLIF.

In regard to this clone: Given a far larger clone just one base away, this is likely a sequencing read error. Other DNA sequences in the sample encode the same CDR3. This chain uses TRDV1 with TRDJ1; TRDD3 matches 10 bases. Germline V gene sequence: CDR1 TSWWSYY, CDR2 QGS. The CDR3 consists of 18 residues. The CDR3 region has the DNA TGTGCTCTTGGGGAACTACCTCTGGGGGATATCTACACCGATAAGCTCATCTTT. It is translated as CALGELPLGDIYTDKLIF.

This clone has just one count. A single base separates this from a much larger clone, so it may be a read error. This sample includes further DNA sequences coding for the same CDR3. The rearrangement uses TRDV1 and TRDJ1, with 8 positions matching TRDD3. V lost 4 bases, J lost 1 base, and 26 bases stayed unmatched. Germline values: CDR1 TSWWSYY, CDR2 QGS. The CDR3 runs 22 residues. The CDR3 sequence: CALGGTWGLPITLGDSTDKLIF. As DNA, the CDR3 is TGTGCTCTTGGGGGGACATGGGGTTTACCTATAACCCTGGGGGACTCCACCGATAAACTCATCTTT.

With respect to this clone: A far larger clone lies a single base away; this is likely a read error. V is TRDV1 and J is TRDJ1; 10 bases map to TRDD3. Trimming took 3 bases from V and 0 from J; bases not matched to a gene: 16. Germline V CDR1 and CDR2: TSWWSYY, QGS. The CDR3 totals 20 residues. DNA of the CDR3: TGTGCTCTTGGGGATCTCTCCCCCCCGGGGGATACGGGGTACACCGATAAACTCATCTTT. This sequence encodes CALGDLSPPGDTGYTDKLIF.

This clone was seen more than once but under ten times. A much larger clone lies one base from this, so it may be a read error. V and J are TRDV1 and TRDJ1; the match to TRDD3 covers 12 bases. Germline trimming cut 3 bases from V and 0 bases from J; bases unmatched to any gene: 14. Germline V CDR1 and CDR2: TSWWSYY, QGS. The CDR3 extends over 20 amino acids. CDR3 nucleotides: TGTGCTCTTGGGGAGGTCTTTCCCGACTGGGGGATACCCCACACCGATAAACTCATCTTT. Its translation is CALGEVFPDWGIPHTDKLIF.

This clone is labeled large. The V call is TRDV1, the J call TRDJ1; a possible D gene is TRDD3 (5 bases). In germline, CDR1 is TSWWSYY, CDR2 QGS. Trimming removed 1 base from V and 8 bases from J, with 11 bases in between. The CDR3 is 13 residues long. The CDR3, as DNA: TGTGCTCTTGGGGAACCGAAGTGGGGCAAACTCATCTTT. Translation gives CALGEPKWGKLIF.

In the case of this clone: It is likely a read error: a sequence one base away is far more abundant. V is TRDV1 and J is TRDJ1; D gene unclear. Trimming cost V 1 base and J 6 bases, with 30 bases left between them. This CDR3 is built from 20 residues. Germline assignment: CDR1 TSWWSYY and CDR2 QGS. For the CDR3, the DNA is TGTGCTCTTGGGGAACCCCGAGTTGGTACTAAACGGTACTGCACAAATAAACTCATCTTT. The encoded protein is CALGEPRVGTKRYCTNKLIF.

On this clone itself: A far larger clone differs by one base, so this is likely a read error. At the DNA level, this CDR3 is encoded by other sequences in the same sample as well. The chain carries TRDV1 and TRDJ1, with D tentatively TRDD2 or TRDD3 (7 bases each). Per germline, CDR1 TSWWSYY and CDR2 QGS. The CDR3 covers 24 residues. V was shortened by 3 bases and J by 0 bases, with 38 bases between the two germline ends. Here the CDR3 DNA reads TGTGCTCTTGGGGATGTAATCCCTTCCTTGCCTTACTGGGGATCTACGCATGACACCGATAAACTCATCTTT. It specifies CALGDVIPSLPYWGSTHDTDKLIF.

Worth noting for this clone: The likely explanation is a read error, given a far larger clone one base away. This chain uses TRDV1 with TRDJ1; TRDD3 aligns across 7 bases. The germline gives CDR1 TSWWSYY, CDR2 QGS. This CDR3 region has 20 residues. The J segment lost 10 bases and the V segment lost 4 bases, leaving 30 bases of the junction unmatched. The CDR3 reads CALGASHAALLGSYSGTLIF. The CDR3, as DNA: TGTGCTCTTGGGGCATCCCACGCTGCCCTACTGGGGTCATACTCCGGCACACTCATCTTT.

On this clone itself: The likely explanation is a read error, given a far larger clone one base away. V and J are TRDV3 and TRDJ1; either TRDD2 or TRDD3 may fit D (6 bases each). Germline CDR1 is TVYSNPD and CDR2 is GDNSRS (reference sequence). There are 23 residues in the CDR3. The ends were cut back, 4 bases at V and 0 bases at J, with 42 bases in the middle. The CDR3 loop reads CASTAGLPFPIWGQGHYTDKLIF. CDR3 nucleotide sequence: TGTGCCTCTACCGCGGGCCTTCCCTTCCCTATCTGGGGTCAAGGGCATTACACCGATAAACTCATCTTT.

For this clone: A far more abundant clone sits one base away, making this likely a read error. This sample also contains other DNA sequences that code for the same CDR3. The chain couples TRDV1 to TRDJ1; 10 bases line up with TRDD3. The CDR3 loop spans 19 amino acids. Germline lookup yields CDR1 TSWWSYY and CDR2 QGS. J lost 0 bases, V lost 1 base, and 11 bases had no gene match. Here the CDR3 DNA reads TGTGCTCTTGGGGAACGGGTCCACTGGGGGATCCGGGACACCGATAAACTCATCTTT. Translated: CALGERVHWGIRDTDKLIF.

On this clone itself: It is likely a read error: a sequence one base away is far more abundant. The rearrangement joins TRDV1 to TRDJ2, with 12 bases that match TRDD3. The J call may be in error: the DNA end matches TRDJ1 better. Germline-derived CDR1 and CDR2 are TSWWSYY and QGS. The CDR3 extends over 19 amino acids. The DNA of the CDR3 is TGTGCTCTTGGGGGCTTCCTACAAAACCTCTGGGGGATACGGAATAAACTCATCTTT. This codes for CALGGFLQNLWGIRNKLIF.

This clone was counted only a few times. This may come from a read error, since a much larger clone is one base off. The V gene is TRDV1, the J gene TRDJ1, with 8 bases matching TRDD3. This CDR3 region has 24 residues. J gave up 8 bases and V 0 bases, and 35 bases lay outside the gene matches. Germline-derived CDR1 and CDR2 are TSWWSYY and QGS. CDR3 sequence (DNA): TGTGCTCTTGGGGAACTCCCGCTTGGATGTCTTCTAACAAAAGGGGATACAGTCCCTCTCAAACTCATCTTT. Translation: CALGELPLGCLLTKGDTVPLKLIF.

This clone was picked up a small number of times. This may stem from a read error, because a much larger clone lies one nucleotide away. The chain couples TRDV1 to TRDJ1; maybe TRDD3 (7 bases). The CDR3 length is 13 residues. Germline V CDR1 and CDR2: TSWWSYY, QGS. The CDR3 DNA sequence: TGTGCTCGTGGGGGACGGCCTTCCCCTAAACTCATCTTT. Translation: CARGGRPSPKLIF.

This clone is large in the sample. The chain recombines TRDV1 with TRDJ1, with TRDD3 matching over 13 bases. The CDR3 spans 25 residues. Germline V CDR1 and CDR2: TSWWSYY, QGS. With 2 bases clipped from V and 0 bases from J, the junction kept 27 bases outside the gene matches. CDR3: CALGEYFVGRLGLGDTLQYTDKLIF. CDR3 nucleotides: TGTGCTCTTGGGGAATATTTTGTTGGACGTCTGGGACTGGGGGATACGCTTCAGTACACCGATAAACTCATCTTT.

With regard to this clone: A much larger clone sits a single nucleotide away, making a read error possible. The chain uses TRDV1 and TRDJ1, with D possibly TRDD3 on 5 matching bases. Germline V gives CDR1 TSWWSYY, CDR2 QGS. The CDR3 loop spans 19 amino acids. The CDR3 sequence: CALGELELVLASYTNKLIF. Written as DNA, the CDR3 is TGTGCTCTTGGGGAACTAGAACTGGTCCTCGCATCGTACACCAATAAACTCATCTTT.